The 18 T cell receptor beta chains given below trace back to one sample, sequenced in a study of blood T cell repertoires in COVID-19. Produced via immunoSEQ multiplex PCR; TCRdb's table is partial and in-frame only. Here the sample spans approximately 290,000 clones, approximately 83% being singletons. Sample: PBMCs or T cells enriched from blood (not recorded which). All receptors come from a woman younger than 45 who had recovered from COVID-19.

This chain joins TRBV5-4 and TRBJ2-1; 8 nucleotides align to TRBD2. CDR1 is SGHNT and CDR2 is YYREEE in the germline V gene (reference sequence). With 0 bases clipped from V and 6 bases from J, the junction kept 5 bases outside the gene matches. This CDR3 comprises 15 residues. Written as DNA, the CDR3 is TGTGCCAGCAGCTTGGGGCGGGGGGTCCTCAATGAGCAGTTCTTC. Its translation is CASSLGRGVLNEQFF.

V gene TRBV23-1 combines with J gene TRBJ1-1, with D uncertain. TRBV23-1 is labeled an ORF, and its function is uncertain. This CDR3 has 18 residues. V shed 0 bases and J shed 3 bases, with 20 bases lying between them. This CDR3 is CASSQSPLFGPGDTEAFF. CDR3 in DNA: TGCGCCAGCAGTCAATCGCCACTCTTTGGGCCGGGAGACACTGAAGCTTTCTTT.

The chain recombines TRBV9 with TRBJ1-4; TRBD1 is a possible D gene (5 bases). V lost 0 bases to trimming and J lost 7 bases, with 13 bases between them. Germline-derived CDR1 and CDR2 are SGDLS and YYNGEE. CDR3 size: 15 residues. The CDR3 coding sequence is TGTGCCAGCAGCGTAGGTGACAGATGGATTGAAAAACTGTTTTTT. Protein product: CASSVGDRWIEKLFF.

This clone was counted once. V and J are TRBV3-1 (or the pseudogene TRBV3-2) and TRBJ2-5; D gene uncertain. The CDR3 loop spans 14 amino acids. In germline, CDR1 is LGHDT, CDR2 YNNKEL (reference sequence). Trimming removed 0 bases from V and 4 bases from J, with 9 bases in between. CDR3 in amino acids: CASSQDGRSETQYF. Written as DNA, the CDR3 is TGTGCCAGCAGCCAAGATGGCAGATCAGAGACCCAGTACTTC.

This clone showed up just a few times. The V call is TRBV4-1, the J call TRBJ1-5; 12 nucleotides match TRBD1. In germline, CDR1 is MGHRA, CDR2 YSYEKL. The CDR3 is 17 residues long. The trim removed 5 bases at V and 12 bases at J, leaving 17 bases unmatched. DNA of the CDR3: TGCGCCAGCAGCAAGGGACAGGGGGCGCTTGGGGCACAGGGCCAGCATTTT. Translation: CASSKGQGALGAQGQHF.

The chain uses TRBV7-9 and TRBJ1-1, with 9 bases aligning to TRBD1. CDR3 size: 14 residues. In germline, CDR1 is SEHNR, CDR2 FQNEAQ (reference sequence). The J segment lost 3 bases and the V segment lost 4 bases, leaving 3 bases of the junction unmatched. The CDR3 spells CASSSGQGHTEAFF. The CDR3 nucleotides are TGTGCCAGCAGCTCGGGACAGGGACACACTGAAGCTTTCTTT.

As concerns this clone: This CDR3 is also generated by other DNA sequences in the sample. The gene calls are TRBV12-3 or TRBV12-4 and TRBJ2-7; D call uncertain. This CDR3 is built from 11 residues. Trimming pared 1 base from V and 6 bases from J, leaving 4 bases between. DNA for the CDR3: TGTGCCAGCAGTTTAGGAGGCGAGCAGTACTTC. Translation: CASSLGGEQYF.

The chain combines TRBV24-1 with TRBJ1-4; no firm D call. CDR1 is KGHDR, CDR2 SFDVKD, per germline. The length of the CDR3 is 17 residues. V lost 6 bases, J lost 3 bases, and 19 bases lay in between. The CDR3 DNA sequence: TGTGCCACCAGTCCTAGGCCGAGCCTCGGAGCTAATGAAAAACTGTTTTTT. It specifies CATSPRPSLGANEKLFF.

V and J are TRBV10-3 and TRBJ1-4, with D maybe TRBD1 (6 bases). Trimming stripped 1 base from V and 8 bases from J, with 8 bases between. CDR3 size: 13 residues. Germline-derived CDR1 and CDR2 are ENHRY and SYGVKD. CDR3 region: CAISEFRGEKLFF. For the CDR3, the DNA is TGTGCCATCAGTGAGTTCAGGGGCGAAAAACTGTTTTTT.

The rearrangement joins TRBV28 to TRBJ1-5; D is possibly TRBD1 (5 bases). CDR1 and CDR2 (germline): MDHEN, SYDVKM. Trimming pared 3 bases from V and 7 bases from J, leaving 10 bases between. The length of the CDR3 is 13 residues. The CDR3 is CASSFGGRQPQHF. The CDR3 region has the DNA TGTGCCAGCAGTTTCGGGGGGAGGCAGCCCCAGCATTTT.

This chain joins TRBV5-1 and TRBJ1-4; possible D gene TRBD1, 6 bases. Germline CDR1 SGHRS, CDR2 YFSETQ. This CDR3 spans 14 amino acids. The ends were cut back, 4 bases at V and 6 bases at J, with 13 bases in the middle. The CDR3 DNA follows: TGCGCCAGCAGCATGGGGGGCGTAGATGAAAAACTGTTTTTT. Translated: CASSMGGVDEKLFF.

The chain couples TRBV7-8 to TRBJ2-5; 8 bases line up with TRBD2. The ends lost 5 bases at V and 5 bases at J; junction bases unmatched: 7. Per the germline V gene, CDR1 is SGHVS and CDR2 is FQNEAQ. The CDR3 loop spans 14 amino acids. CDR3 in DNA: TGTGCCAGCAGCGCCCGCGGGGGGTTGGAGACCCAGTACTTC. Residues: CASSARGGLETQYF.

CDR3 sequence: CASSLVQGLSGNTIYF. In nucleotides, the CDR3 is TGCGCCAGCAGCTTGGTCCAGGGCCTCTCTGGAAACACCATATATTTT. V is TRBV5-1 and J is TRBJ1-3; TRBD1 is a possible D gene (5 bases). The germline gives CDR1 SGHRS, CDR2 YFSETQ. V lost 0 bases and J lost 0, with 10 bases in between. This CDR3 contains 16 residues.

J is TRBJ1-5 and V is TRBV7-9, with 7 positions matching TRBD1. The CDR3 runs 14 residues. V gave up 5 bases and J gave up 3 bases; unmatched junction bases: 4. Germline V gene data show CDR1 as SEHNR and CDR2 as FQNEAQ (reference sequence). CDR3 in amino acids: CASSRGGANQPQHF. Written as DNA, the CDR3 is TGTGCCAGCAGCCGAGGGGGCGCCAATCAGCCCCAGCATTTT.

This chain joins TRBV10-3 and TRBJ2-3; 9 nucleotides align to TRBD2. The CDR3 sequence is 13 residues long. Per the germline V gene, CDR1 is ENHRY and CDR2 is SYGVKD. With V trimmed by 10 bases and J by 8 bases, 10 bases remained unmatched. Here the CDR3 DNA reads TGTGCCACCAACCTCGCGGGGGGGGGTACGCAGTATTTT. Translated, it gives CATNLAGGGTQYF.

CDR3 coding DNA: TGTGCCACCAGCGAATCCGGGGATCAAGGTCAGCCCCAGCATTTT. Protein: CATSESGDQGQPQHF. The V gene is TRBV15, the J gene TRBJ1-5, with D unresolved. Germline CDR1 reads LNHNV; CDR2 reads YYDKDF (reference sequence). The CDR3 length is 15 residues. The V end was cut by 5 bases, the J end by 6 bases, with 17 bases between.

The chain couples TRBV18 to TRBJ1-2, with 10 bases that match TRBD1. This CDR3 is 16 amino acids long. CDR1 and CDR2 from the germline V gene are KGHSH and LQKENI. The junction had 3 bases not matched to a gene; V was cut back by 1 base and J by 1 base. The CDR3 region is CASSPQGQGNNYGYTF. CDR3 bases: TGTGCCAGCTCACCACAGGGACAGGGGAATAACTATGGCTACACCTTC.

The DNA of the CDR3 is TGTGCCAGTACGGAGGGACAGCTCAATCAGCCCCAGCATTTT. Its translation: CASTEGQLNQPQHF. V gene TRBV19 combines with J gene TRBJ1-5; the match to TRBD1 covers 7 bases. The CDR3 totals 14 residues. V gave up 7 bases and J gave up 3 bases; unmatched junction bases: 6. In germline, CDR1 is LNHDA, CDR2 SQIVND (reference sequence).